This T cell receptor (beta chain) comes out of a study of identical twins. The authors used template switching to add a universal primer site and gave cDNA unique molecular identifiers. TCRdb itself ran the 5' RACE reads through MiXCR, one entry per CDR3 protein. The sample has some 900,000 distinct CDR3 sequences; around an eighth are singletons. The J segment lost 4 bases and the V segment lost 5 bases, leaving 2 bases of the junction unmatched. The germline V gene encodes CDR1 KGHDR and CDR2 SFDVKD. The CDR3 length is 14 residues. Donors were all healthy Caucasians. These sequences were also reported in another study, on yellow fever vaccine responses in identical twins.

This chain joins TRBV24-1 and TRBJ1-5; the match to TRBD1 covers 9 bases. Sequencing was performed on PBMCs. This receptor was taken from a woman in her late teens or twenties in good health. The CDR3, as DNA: TGTGCCACCAGTGCGGGGACAGGGAATCAGCCCCAGCATTTT. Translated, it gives CATSAGTGNQPQHF.